The 5 T cell receptor beta chains reported below all come from one sample, sequenced in a study of blood T cell repertoires in COVID-19 (TCRdb year 2020). The library was generated by the immunoSEQ multiplex PCR assay. Not all clones reach the TCRdb copy of this immuneACCESS table, which keeps in-frame sequences only. Checked studies attribute under half of the gap to unresolved V genes and leave the rest unexplained. For this sample the table gives 250,000 to 350,000 clones, of which 85% were detected only once. Jointly, the top ten make up around 2.3% of the sample. The sequencing sample was made of PBMCs or T cells enriched from blood (not recorded which). These receptors all come from a woman in her forties or fifties who had recovered from COVID-19.

The CDR3 bases are TGTGCCAGCAGCTTAAGCGGGCGATATGGCTACACCTTC. Translated: CASSLSGRYGYTF. V and J are TRBV7-8 and TRBJ1-2; D unclear. V shed 2 bases and J shed 5 bases, with 9 bases lying between them. The CDR3 sequence is 13 residues long. From germline, CDR1 is SGHVS and CDR2 FQNEAQ.

Notes on this clone: Relative to the germline gene, one junction end is altered; a read error may explain this. This chain links TRBV2 with TRBJ2-7; 11 nucleotides match TRBD1. The CDR3 has 15 amino acids. Germline CDR1 is SNHLY and CDR2 is FYNNEI. The CDR3 loop is CASREGQGASYEQYF. For the CDR3, the DNA is TGTGCCAGCAGGGAAGGACAGGGGGCCTCCTACGAGCAGTACTTC. The complete variable domain, with remaining parts taken from reference TRBV2 and TRBJ2-7, reads EPEVTQTPSHQVTQMGQEVILRCVPISNHLYFYWYRQILGQKVEFLVSFYNNEISEKSEIFDDQFSVERPDGSNFTLKIRSTKLEDSAMYFCASREGQGASYEQYFGPGTRLTVT.

The CDR3 is CASSPLTSQDTQYF. CDR3 sequence (DNA): TGTGCCAGCAGCCCCCTGACTAGCCAAGATACGCAGTATTTT. The rearrangement uses TRBV11-2 and TRBJ2-3, with 7 bases lining up with TRBD2. The germline CDR1 and CDR2 sequences are SGHAT and FQNNGV. There are 14 residues in the CDR3. Germline trimming cut 5 bases from V and 5 bases from J; bases unmatched to any gene: 7.

The V and J genes are TRBV5-1 and TRBJ1-6, with 8 positions matching TRBD1. V trimming: 4 bases; J trimming: 0 bases; junction bases outside the gene matches: 6. This CDR3 has 17 residues. The V gene's germline CDR1 is SGHRS and CDR2 YFSETQ. As DNA, the CDR3 is TGCGCCAGCAGCCTCGGACAGGGTAGCTCCTATAATTCACCCCTCCACTTT. It translates to CASSLGQGSSYNSPLHF.

This clone showed up many times. This chain connects TRBV27 to TRBJ2-5; 9 bases agree with TRBD2. Germline CDR1 reads MNHEY; CDR2 reads SMNVEV (reference sequence). The CDR3 has 15 residues. Trimming at V came to 3 bases and at J to 2 bases, leaving 4 bases not matched to a gene. The CDR3 sequence: CASSLSSGDQETQYF. DNA of the CDR3: TGTGCCAGCAGTTTGTCTAGCGGGGATCAAGAGACCCAGTACTTC.